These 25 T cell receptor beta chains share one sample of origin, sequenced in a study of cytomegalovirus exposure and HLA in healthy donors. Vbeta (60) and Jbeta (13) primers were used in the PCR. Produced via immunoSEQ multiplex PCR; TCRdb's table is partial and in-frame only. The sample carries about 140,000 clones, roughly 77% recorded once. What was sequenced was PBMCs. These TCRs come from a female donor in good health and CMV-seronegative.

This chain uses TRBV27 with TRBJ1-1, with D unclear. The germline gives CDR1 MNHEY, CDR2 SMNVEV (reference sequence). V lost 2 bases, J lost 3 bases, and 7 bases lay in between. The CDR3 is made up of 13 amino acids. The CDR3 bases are TGTGCCAGCAGTTTAAGCTATTACACTGAAGCTTTCTTT. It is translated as CASSLSYYTEAFF.

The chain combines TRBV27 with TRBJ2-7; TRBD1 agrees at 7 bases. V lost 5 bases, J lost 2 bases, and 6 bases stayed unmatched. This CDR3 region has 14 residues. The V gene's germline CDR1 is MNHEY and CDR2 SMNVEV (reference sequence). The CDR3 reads CASSVGQFAYEQYF. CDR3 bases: TGTGCCAGCAGTGTGGGACAGTTCGCCTACGAGCAGTACTTC.

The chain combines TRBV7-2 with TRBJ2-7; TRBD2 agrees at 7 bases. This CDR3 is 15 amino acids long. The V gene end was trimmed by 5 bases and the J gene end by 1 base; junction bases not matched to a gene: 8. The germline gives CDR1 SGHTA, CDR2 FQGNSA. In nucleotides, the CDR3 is TGTGCCAGCAGCACCGAGGGGCGGGGGTCCTACGAGCAGTACTTC. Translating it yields CASSTEGRGSYEQYF.

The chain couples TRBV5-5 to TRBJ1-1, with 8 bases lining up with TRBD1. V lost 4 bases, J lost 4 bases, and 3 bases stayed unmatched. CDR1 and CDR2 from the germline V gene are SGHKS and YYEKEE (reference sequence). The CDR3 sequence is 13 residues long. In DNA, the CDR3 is TGTGCCAGCAGCGTTACAGGGGGCACTGAAGCTTTCTTT. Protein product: CASSVTGGTEAFF.

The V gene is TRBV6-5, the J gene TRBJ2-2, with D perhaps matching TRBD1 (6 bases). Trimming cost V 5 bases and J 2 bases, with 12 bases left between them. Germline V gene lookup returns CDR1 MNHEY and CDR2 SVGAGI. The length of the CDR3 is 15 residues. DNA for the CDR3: TGTGCCAGCAGTATGACAGGACCTAACACCGGGGAGCTGTTTTTT. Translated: CASSMTGPNTGELFF.

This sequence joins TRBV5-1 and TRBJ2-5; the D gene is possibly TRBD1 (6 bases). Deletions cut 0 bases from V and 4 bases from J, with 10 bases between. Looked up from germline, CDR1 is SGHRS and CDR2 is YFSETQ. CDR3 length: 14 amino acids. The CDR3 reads CASSLVTGIETQYF. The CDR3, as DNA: TGCGCCAGCAGCTTGGTAACAGGGATAGAGACCCAGTACTTC.

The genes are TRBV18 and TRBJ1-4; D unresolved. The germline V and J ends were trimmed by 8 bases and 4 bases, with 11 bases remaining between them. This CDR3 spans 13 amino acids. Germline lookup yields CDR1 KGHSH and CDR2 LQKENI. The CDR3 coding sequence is TGTGCCAGCGCAGAGGCGCTTAATGAAAAACTGTTTTTT. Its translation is CASAEALNEKLFF.

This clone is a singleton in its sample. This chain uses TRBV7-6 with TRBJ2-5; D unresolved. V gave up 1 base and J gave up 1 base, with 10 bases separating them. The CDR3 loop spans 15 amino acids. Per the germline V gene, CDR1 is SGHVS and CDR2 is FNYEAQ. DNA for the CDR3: TGTGCCAGCAGCTTAGTCCCCCTCTTCCAAGAGACCCAGTACTTC. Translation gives CASSLVPLFQETQYF.

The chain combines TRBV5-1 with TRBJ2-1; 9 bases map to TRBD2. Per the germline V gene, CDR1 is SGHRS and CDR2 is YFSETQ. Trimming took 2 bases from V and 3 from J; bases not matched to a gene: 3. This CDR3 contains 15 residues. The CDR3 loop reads CASSLSSGDYNEQFF. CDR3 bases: TGCGCCAGCAGCTTATCTAGCGGGGACTACAATGAGCAGTTCTTC.

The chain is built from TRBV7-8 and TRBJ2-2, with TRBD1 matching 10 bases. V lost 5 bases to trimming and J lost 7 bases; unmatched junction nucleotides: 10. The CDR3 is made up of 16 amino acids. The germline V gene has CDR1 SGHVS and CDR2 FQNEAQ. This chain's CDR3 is CASSNSGTGVFGELFF. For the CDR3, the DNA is TGTGCCAGCAGCAATTCCGGGACAGGGGTTTTCGGGGAGCTGTTTTTT.

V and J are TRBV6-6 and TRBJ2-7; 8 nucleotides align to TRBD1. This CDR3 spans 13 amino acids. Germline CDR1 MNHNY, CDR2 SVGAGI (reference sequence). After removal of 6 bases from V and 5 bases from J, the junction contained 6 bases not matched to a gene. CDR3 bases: TGTGCCAGCAGGACCAGGGGGCGCGACGAGCAGTACTTC. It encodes CASRTRGRDEQYF.

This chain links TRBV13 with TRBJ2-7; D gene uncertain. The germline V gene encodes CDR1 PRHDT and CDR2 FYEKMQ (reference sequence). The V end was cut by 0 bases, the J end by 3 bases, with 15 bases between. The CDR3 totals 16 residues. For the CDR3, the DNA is TGTGCCAGCAGCTTAGGCAGGCAGGATTTGGGCTACGAGCAGTACTTC. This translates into CASSLGRQDLGYEQYF.

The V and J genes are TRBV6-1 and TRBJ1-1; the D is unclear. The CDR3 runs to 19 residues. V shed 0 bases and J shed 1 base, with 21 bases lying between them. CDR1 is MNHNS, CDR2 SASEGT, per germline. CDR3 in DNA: TGTGCCAGCAGTGAAGCGGCGGGCCTTGGTTCTCGGAGGAACACTGAAGCTTTCTTT. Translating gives CASSEAAGLGSRRNTEAFF.

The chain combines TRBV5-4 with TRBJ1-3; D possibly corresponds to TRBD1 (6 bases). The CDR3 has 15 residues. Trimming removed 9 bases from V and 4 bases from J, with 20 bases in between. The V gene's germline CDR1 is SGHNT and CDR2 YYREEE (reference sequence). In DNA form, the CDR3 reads TGTGCCACCCATCCTGGGGGGGGCGCCGGAAACACCATATATTTT. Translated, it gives CATHPGGGAGNTIYF.

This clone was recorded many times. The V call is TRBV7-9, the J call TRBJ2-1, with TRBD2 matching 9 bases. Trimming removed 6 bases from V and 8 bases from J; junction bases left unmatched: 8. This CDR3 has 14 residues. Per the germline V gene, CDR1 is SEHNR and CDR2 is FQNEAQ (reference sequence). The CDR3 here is CASRYLAGTYEQFF. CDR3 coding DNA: TGTGCCAGCAGATACCTAGCGGGGACCTATGAGCAGTTCTTC. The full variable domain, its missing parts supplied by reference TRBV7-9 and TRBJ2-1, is DTGVSQNPRHKITKRGQNVTFRCDPISEHNRLYWYRQTLGQGPEFLTYFQNEAQLEKSRLLSDRFSAERPKGSFSTLEIQRTEQGDSAMYLCASRYLAGTYEQFFGPGTRLTVL.

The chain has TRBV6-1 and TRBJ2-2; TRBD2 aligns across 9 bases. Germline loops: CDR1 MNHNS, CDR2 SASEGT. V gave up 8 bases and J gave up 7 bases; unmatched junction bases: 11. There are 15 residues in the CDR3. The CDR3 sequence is CASVGAGGPSGELFF. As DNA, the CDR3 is TGTGCCAGCGTCGGGGCGGGGGGGCCGAGCGGGGAGCTGTTTTTT.

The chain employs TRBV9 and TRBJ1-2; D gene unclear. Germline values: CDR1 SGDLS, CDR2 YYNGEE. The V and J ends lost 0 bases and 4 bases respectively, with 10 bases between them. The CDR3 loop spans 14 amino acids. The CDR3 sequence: CASSVVRVIYGYTF. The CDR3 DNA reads TGTGCCAGCAGCGTAGTTCGGGTTATCTATGGCTACACCTTC.

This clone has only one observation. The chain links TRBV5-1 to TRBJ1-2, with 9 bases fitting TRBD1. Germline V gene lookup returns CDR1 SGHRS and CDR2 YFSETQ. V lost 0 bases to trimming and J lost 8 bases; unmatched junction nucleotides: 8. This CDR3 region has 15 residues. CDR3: CASSLAAGTGRGYTF. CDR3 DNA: TGCGCCAGCAGCTTGGCCGCCGGGACAGGGCGCGGCTACACCTTC.

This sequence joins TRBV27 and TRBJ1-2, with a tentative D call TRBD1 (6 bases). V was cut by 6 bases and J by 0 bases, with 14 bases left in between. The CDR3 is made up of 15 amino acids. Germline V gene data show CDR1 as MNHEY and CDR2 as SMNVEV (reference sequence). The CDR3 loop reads CASRRHRVPNYGYTF. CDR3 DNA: TGTGCCAGCAGAAGGCACAGGGTCCCTAACTATGGCTACACCTTC.

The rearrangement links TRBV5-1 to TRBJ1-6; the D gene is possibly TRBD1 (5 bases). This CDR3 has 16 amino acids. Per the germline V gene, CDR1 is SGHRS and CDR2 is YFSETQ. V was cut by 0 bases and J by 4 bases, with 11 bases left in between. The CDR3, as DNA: TGCGCCAGCAGCTTGGCAGGGCCCGTTTATAATTCACCCCTCCACTTT. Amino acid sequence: CASSLAGPVYNSPLHF.

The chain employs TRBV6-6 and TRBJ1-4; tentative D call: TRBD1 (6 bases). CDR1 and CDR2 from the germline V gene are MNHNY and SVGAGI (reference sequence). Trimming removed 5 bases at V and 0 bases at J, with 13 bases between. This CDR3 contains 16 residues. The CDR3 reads CASSPQGDATNEKLFF. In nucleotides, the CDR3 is TGTGCCAGCAGTCCACAGGGAGATGCAACTAATGAAAAACTGTTTTTT.

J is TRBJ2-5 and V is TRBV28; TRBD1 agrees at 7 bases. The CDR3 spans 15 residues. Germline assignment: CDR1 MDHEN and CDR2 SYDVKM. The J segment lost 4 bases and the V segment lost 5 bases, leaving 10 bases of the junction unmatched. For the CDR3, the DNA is TGTGCCAGCAGTCAGACAGGGTGGGGATTAGAGACCCAGTACTTC. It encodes CASSQTGWGLETQYF.

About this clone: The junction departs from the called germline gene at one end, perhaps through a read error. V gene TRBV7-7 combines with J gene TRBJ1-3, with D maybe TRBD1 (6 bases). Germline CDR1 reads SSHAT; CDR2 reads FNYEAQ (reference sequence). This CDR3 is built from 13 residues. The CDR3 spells CASSQGTGNTIYF. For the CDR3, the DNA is TGTGCTAGCAGCCAAGGCACAGGGAACACCATATATTTT.

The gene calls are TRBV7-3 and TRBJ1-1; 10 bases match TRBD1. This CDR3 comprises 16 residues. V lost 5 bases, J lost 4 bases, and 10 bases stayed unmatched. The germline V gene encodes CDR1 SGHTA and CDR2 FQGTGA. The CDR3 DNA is TGTGCCAGCAGCCCTGGGGGGGGACAGGGGTCCACTGAAGCTTTCTTT. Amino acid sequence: CASSPGGGQGSTEAFF.

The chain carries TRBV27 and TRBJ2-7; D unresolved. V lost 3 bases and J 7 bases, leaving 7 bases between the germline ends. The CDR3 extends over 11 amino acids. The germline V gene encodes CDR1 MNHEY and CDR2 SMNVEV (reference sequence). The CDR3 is CASSFGNEQYF. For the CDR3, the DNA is TGTGCCAGCAGTTTCGGTAATGAGCAGTACTTC.